The rows below give T cell receptor beta chains drawn from one sample of a study of blood T cell repertoires in COVID-19. Using immunoSEQ multiplex PCR, the repertoire was profiled, and TCRdb retains in-frame clones only, with some absent. The repertoire holds 110,000 or so clones, with about four fifths as singletons. The material sequenced was peripheral blood. The receptor set was obtained from a human donor in a cohort sampled during active COVID-19. Each CDR3 is given with its conserved first and last residue. The D gene is left open where the match is weak. Expanded clones get a size class; other rows say once, few or many, or leave the size out.

clone size	V gene	J gene	D gene	CDR3 protein	CDR3 DNA
-	TRBV5-1	TRBJ2-3	TRBD2	CASSLGTSGGTDTQYF	TGCGCCAGCAGCTTGGGGACTAGCGGAGGCACAGATACGCAGTATTTT
-	TRBV14	TRBJ1-2	-	CASSQEQGNYGYTF	TGTGCCAGCAGCCAAGAACAGGGTAACTATGGCTACACCTTC
-	TRBV5-1	TRBJ1-1	-	CASSLGQQNTEAFF	TGCGCCAGCAGCTTGGGACAGCAGAACACTGAAGCTTTCTTT
-	TRBV11-3	TRBJ1-5	-	CASSSCGGCYSNQPQHF	TGTGCCAGCAGCTCCTGTGGCGGATGCTATAGCAATCAGCCCCAGCATTTT
few	TRBV12-3/TRBV12-4	TRBJ1-5	-	CASSPQGSQPQHF	TGTGCCAGCAGTCCTCAGGGGAGTCAGCCCCAGCATTTT
-	TRBV4-2	TRBJ2-3	-	CASSQGDTSTDTQYF	TGTGCCAGCAGCCAAGGAGACACCAGCACAGATACGCAGTATTTT
-	TRBV5-1	TRBJ2-5	TRBD1	CASSGDSAEETQYF	TGCGCCAGCAGCGGGGACAGCGCCGAGGAGACCCAGTACTTC
-	TRBV7-2	TRBJ2-2	TRBD1	CASSRTGNTGELFF	TGTGCCAGCAGCCGGACAGGGAACACCGGGGAGCTGTTTTTT
-	TRBV4-1	TRBJ1-3	-	CASSQERWGGTGSGNTIYF	TGCGCCAGCAGCCAAGAAAGGTGGGGGGGAACCGGCTCTGGAAACACCATATATTTT
-	TRBV15	TRBJ2-2	-	CATQLGGGPGELFF	TGTGCCACCCAACTGGGTGGAGGGCCCGGGGAGCTGTTTTTT
-	TRBV5-1	TRBJ2-1	-	CASSLVPSTSTYNEQFF	TGCGCCAGCAGCTTGGTTCCCAGTACCTCAACATACAATGAGCAGTTCTTC
-	TRBV28	TRBJ2-7	TRBD1	CASSLPGQGYEQYF	TGTGCCAGCAGTTTACCGGGACAGGGCTACGAGCAGTACTTC
few	TRBV19	TRBJ2-7	TRBD1	CATVDRVYEQYF	TGTGCCACCGTGGACAGGGTATACGAGCAGTACTTC
few	TRBV4-1	TRBJ2-1	TRBD1	CASSQGQGPNNEQFF	TGCGCCAGCAGCCAAGGACAGGGGCCCAACAATGAGCAGTTCTTC
-	TRBV6-5	TRBJ1-1	-	CASRQTEAFF	TGTGCCAGTCGACAAACTGAAGCTTTCTTT
-	TRBV7-8	TRBJ1-1	-	CASSFTGTNTEAFF	TGTGCCAGCAGCTTCACAGGGACGAACACTGAAGCTTTCTTT
-	TRBV7-2	TRBJ2-3	TRBD2	CASSFSGGAGDTQYF	TGTGCCAGCAGCTTTAGCGGGGGGGCCGGGGATACGCAGTATTTT
-	TRBV19	TRBJ2-3	TRBD1	CASSIDRADTQYF	TGTGCCAGTAGTATCGACAGGGCGGATACGCAGTATTTT
once	TRBV10-3	TRBJ2-7	TRBD1	CAISEVGGRGQYEQYF	TGTGCCATCAGTGAAGTCGGTGGCAGGGGGCAGTACGAGCAGTACTTC
-	TRBV5-1	TRBJ2-7	TRBD1	CASSSSTGMYDEQYF	TGCGCCAGCAGCTCTTCGACAGGGATGTACGACGAGCAGTACTTC
-	TRBV10-3	TRBJ1-4	-	CATSGLEEKLFF	TGTGCCACTTCAGGGTTAGAAGAAAAACTGTTTTTT
-	TRBV7-9	TRBJ1-1	-	CASTPDLNTEAFF	TGTGCCAGCACCCCGGACTTGAACACTGAAGCTTTCTTT
-	TRBV3-1/TRBV3-2	TRBJ1-2	-	CASSQEQGTAGYTF	TGTGCCAGCAGCCAAGAACAGGGTACTGCTGGCTACACCTTC
-	TRBV6-1	TRBJ1-2	TRBD1	CASSEALAGGNYGYTF	TGTGCCAGCAGTGAAGCGCTGGCAGGGGGTAACTATGGCTACACCTTC
-	TRBV19	TRBJ2-5	-	CASSIEPLRAQYF	TGTGCCAGTAGTATCGAGCCACTCCGGGCCCAGTACTTC
once	TRBV28	TRBJ1-6	-	CASSLSIGQHSPLHF	TGTGCCAGCAGTCTATCAATAGGACAGCATTCACCCCTCCACTTT
-	TRBV6-1	TRBJ1-4	-	CASSEVRQSNEKLFF	TGTGCCAGCAGTGAAGTGAGACAGAGTAATGAAAAACTGTTTTTT
-	TRBV28	TRBJ2-1	-	CASSSGRTVYNEQFF	TGTGCCAGCAGTTCCGGGCGGACAGTCTACAATGAGCAGTTCTTC
-	TRBV28	TRBJ1-2	-	CASSVQDLGYGYTF	TGTGCCAGCAGTGTACAGGATTTAGGATATGGCTACACCTTC
-	TRBV5-1	TRBJ2-3	TRBD2	CASSWGGTSGGPTDTQYF	TGCGCCAGCAGCTGGGGCGGGACTAGCGGGGGGCCCACAGATACGCAGTATTTT
few	TRBV7-9	TRBJ2-7	TRBD1	CASNPGTGMREQYF	TGTGCCAGCAATCCCGGGACAGGGATGCGAGAGCAGTACTTC
-	TRBV25-1	TRBJ1-1	-	CASGATASTEAFF	TGTGCCAGCGGGGCGACAGCGAGCACTGAAGCTTTCTTT
-	TRBV5-1	TRBJ2-1	TRBD1	CASSLIGSRDRENNEQFF	TGCGCCAGCAGCTTGATAGGGTCCCGGGACAGGGAGAACAATGAGCAGTTCTTC
-	TRBV5-1	TRBJ2-2	TRBD1	CASRTGQTGELFF	TGCGCCAGCAGGACAGGGCAAACCGGGGAGCTGTTTTTT
-	TRBV6-6	TRBJ2-3	-	CASRGGTGHTDTQYF	TGTGCCAGCAGGGGGGGGACAGGTCACACAGATACGCAGTATTTT
-	TRBV7-2	TRBJ1-4	-	CASSRQTNEKLFF	TGTGCCAGCAGCAGACAGACTAATGAAAAACTGTTTTTT
-	TRBV4-3	TRBJ2-3	TRBD2	CASSQDRVLAGGSTDTQYF	TGCGCCAGCAGCCAAGACCGGGTACTAGCGGGGGGAAGCACAGATACGCAGTATTTT
once	TRBV1	TRBJ2-3	-	CTSCGGESRDTQYF	TGCACCTCCTGCGGGGGGGAATCCAGAGATACGCAGTATTTT
-	TRBV5-1	TRBJ2-3	TRBD1	CASSGSWTGSTDTQYF	TGCGCCAGCAGCGGGTCCTGGACAGGTAGCACAGATACGCAGTATTTT
few	TRBV3-1/TRBV3-2	TRBJ2-7	-	CASSDGQLSSYEQYF	TGTGCCAGCAGCGACGGACAGCTATCCTCCTACGAGCAGTACTTC
-	TRBV5-1	TRBJ1-4	TRBD1	CASSGKTGAMRGGNEKLFF	TGCGCCAGCAGCGGCAAGACAGGGGCGATGAGGGGAGGTAATGAAAAACTGTTTTTT
-	TRBV6-5	TRBJ1-2	TRBD1	CASSYGDRAVHGYTF	TGTGCCAGCAGTTACGGGGACAGGGCGGTTCATGGCTACACCTTC
-	TRBV3-1/TRBV3-2	TRBJ1-1	-	CASGSTGNTEAFF	TGTGCCAGCGGTTCCACTGGGAACACTGAAGCTTTCTTT
-	TRBV10-3	TRBJ2-7	TRBD2	CAISHEGGGFSYEQYF	TGTGCCATCAGTCATGAAGGCGGGGGGTTCTCCTACGAGCAGTACTTC
-	TRBV7-8	TRBJ1-1	-	CASSPRSMNTEAFF	TGTGCCAGCAGCCCGAGGTCCATGAACACTGAAGCTTTCTTT
-	TRBV2	TRBJ1-5	TRBD1	CASSSDQGGNQPQHF	TGTGCCAGCAGTTCAGACCAGGGGGGCAATCAGCCCCAGCATTTT
-	TRBV2	TRBJ2-4	TRBD1	CASSPDRVNIQYF	TGTGCCAGCAGTCCCGACAGGGTAAACATTCAGTACTTC
-	TRBV7-9	TRBJ2-5	TRBD2	CASSFSGGFRGRETQYF	TGTGCCAGCAGCTTCAGCGGGGGGTTCCGGGGGAGAGAGACCCAGTACTTC
-	TRBV5-4	TRBJ2-7	-	CASSLGADKVTDAQYF	TGTGCCAGCAGCTTGGGGGCGGACAAGGTGACCGACGCGCAGTACTTC
-	TRBV15	TRBJ1-2	TRBD1	CATRDQQGAYGYTF	TGTGCCACCAGGGACCAACAGGGGGCCTATGGCTACACCTTC
-	TRBV5-1	TRBJ1-2	-	CASSTSDGYGYTF	TGCGCCAGCAGCACAAGCGATGGCTATGGCTACACCTTC
-	TRBV7-2	TRBJ2-1	-	CASSPEGGTREQFF	TGTGCCAGCAGCCCAGAGGGCGGGACGCGGGAGCAGTTCTTC
-	TRBV5-8	TRBJ1-3	TRBD1	CASGDSRGNTIYF	TGTGCCAGCGGGGACAGCCGGGGAAACACCATATATTTT
-	TRBV14	TRBJ1-4	-	CATSQGFGEKLFF	TGTGCCACCTCACAGGGTTTTGGAGAAAAACTGTTTTTT
-	TRBV7-9	TRBJ2-2	-	CASSLGGAPGELFF	TGTGCCAGCAGCTTAGGCGGGGCCCCCGGGGAGCTGTTTTTT